This T cell receptor beta chain was recovered during a study of cytomegalovirus exposure and HLA in healthy donors. Use of 60 Vbeta and 13 Jbeta primers characterized the PCR. Only in-frame clones appear in the TCRdb table, and some are missing; sequencing was by immunoSEQ multiplex PCR. Among around 150,000 clones listed, about 80% were seen once. V lost 0 bases to trimming and J lost 10 bases; unmatched junction nucleotides: 6. Germline-derived CDR1 and CDR2 are LGHNA and YNFKEQ. This CDR3 is 14 amino acids long. This clonotype was sampled from a middle-aged woman in good health and CMV-seronegative. Input material: PBMCs. The V call is TRBV4-2, the J call TRBJ2-1; TRBD2 matches at 7 bases. The CDR3 DNA is TGTGCCAGCAGCCAAGATGGGAGGGGAGTGGAGCAGTTCTTC. Protein sequence: CASSQDGRGVEQFF.